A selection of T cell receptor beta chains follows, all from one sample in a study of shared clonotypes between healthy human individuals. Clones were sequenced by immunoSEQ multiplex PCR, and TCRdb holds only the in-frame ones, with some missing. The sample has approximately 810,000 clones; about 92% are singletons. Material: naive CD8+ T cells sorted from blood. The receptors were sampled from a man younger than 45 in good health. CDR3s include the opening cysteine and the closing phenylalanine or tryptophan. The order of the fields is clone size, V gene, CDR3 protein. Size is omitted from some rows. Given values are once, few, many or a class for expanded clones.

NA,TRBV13,CASSAYTNTGELFF
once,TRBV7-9,CASSFPPNTEAFF
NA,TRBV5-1,CASSFTGTLQETQYF
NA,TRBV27,CASRLAGIKGEQYF
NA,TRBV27,CASSPSTPPQYF
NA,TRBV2,CASSDNREEYF
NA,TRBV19,CASIGEGNQPQHF
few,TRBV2,CASSQDGDVELFF
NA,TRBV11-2,CASSLVGRGSGNTIYF
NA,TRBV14,CASSPKTGGGYEQYF
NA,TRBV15,CATSREGIENNEQFF
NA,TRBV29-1,CSVEGGAGEQYF